This T cell receptor (beta chain) was sequenced during a study of human T cells and chemical hapten exposure. The overall study: Slight volume differences across pooled libraries mainly accounted for varying per-sample TCR yields.

Germline V gene data show CDR1 as MNHGY and CDR2 as SAAAGT. Trimming took 0 bases from V and 4 from J, leaving 17 bases between them. The length of the CDR3 is 17 residues. Whole-study findings and limits: The study found that DPC sensitization did not change TCRs above 1 in 1000 frequency.

Time point specified: healthy volunteer bleed at 6 weeks. It was unfractionated whole blood from which total RNA was extracted. Worth noting for this clonotype: Antigen specificity is unknown.

The library attached unique molecular identifiers to individual cDNA molecules. How the authors handled the data: Just over 95,000 TCRs per sample was the median, with a range of roughly 23,224 to 690,600. In TCRdb, the RACE reads were re-called with MiXCR into one record per CDR3 protein. The V and J calls and clone size are TCRdb's, not the authors'. The sample includes some 65,000 distinct CDR3 sequences, around 6.1% seen only once; the top ten take roughly 3%. The sequencing input was whole blood. J is TRBJ2-3 and V is TRBV6-8; D is possibly TRBD2 (6 bases). The sequence came from a female donor in good health. Some clones in this sample may be carry-over from other donors' samples. CDR3 protein: CASSYSRLVGGADTQYF. As DNA, the CDR3 is TGTGCCAGCAGTTACTCGAGGCTAGTGGGAGGCGCAGATACGCAGTATTTT.